This TCR beta chain was sequenced for a study of T cells in Graves' hyperthyroidism and ophthalmopathy. This CDR3 spans 15 amino acids. The germline gives CDR1 DFQATT, CDR2 SNEGSKA (reference sequence). Germline trimming cut 0 bases from V and 4 bases from J; bases unmatched to any gene: 6. RNA transcripts yielded amplified TCR beta CDR3 regions. The TCR CDR3 was amplified in a first-round RT-PCR using the HTBI primer set. Each CDR3 protein gets one entry after TCRdb re-called the multiplex PCR reads with MiXCR. Here the sample spans about 740,000 distinct CDR3 sequences, 13% to 15% being singletons. Recently diagnosed hyperthyroidism of less than 2 months' duration affected patients aged 18 to 65. Each 10 ml fresh peripheral blood draw supplied the PBMCs.

The chain is built from TRBV20-1 and TRBJ2-3, with 8 bases lining up with TRBD2. Sequencing used blood. The source of this sequence is a woman aged 18-35 years with Graves' hyperthyroidism. CDR3 DNA: TGCAGTGCTAGAGATTCGGGGGGGGTCGCAGATACGCAGTATTTT. Translating gives CSARDSGGVADTQYF.